Presented here are 21 T cell receptor beta chains from one specimen sequenced in a study of blood T cell repertoires in COVID-19. Using immunoSEQ multiplex PCR, the repertoire was profiled, and TCRdb retains in-frame clones only, with some absent. The table lists approximately 200,000 clones, around 84% of them singletons. Sample: peripheral blood. All receptors come from an elderly woman with COVID-19, enrolled during active disease.

This clone was picked up a small number of times. The chain employs TRBV28 and TRBJ1-5, with D maybe TRBD1 (6 bases). Germline loops: CDR1 MDHEN, CDR2 SYDVKM. V shed 7 bases and J shed 1 base, with 26 bases lying between them. The CDR3 is made up of 19 amino acids. The CDR3 reads CASTYGTGRGAKSNQPQHF. The CDR3 DNA reads TGTGCCAGCACATATGGCACAGGGCGGGGGGCGAAGAGCAATCAGCCCCAGCATTTT. The whole variable domain, remainder taken from reference TRBV28 and TRBJ1-5, is DVKVTQSSRYLVKRTGEKVFLECVQDMDHENMFWYRQDPGLGLRLIYFSYDVKMKEKGDIPEGYSVSREKKERFSLILESASTNQTSMYLCASTYGTGRGAKSNQPQHFGDGTRLSIL.

This clone has just one count. The chain couples TRBV5-1 to TRBJ2-2; 7 nucleotides align to TRBD1. Unmatched junction bases numbered 4, after V lost 4 bases and J lost 1 base. Germline V gene data show CDR1 as SGHRS and CDR2 as YFSETQ. The CDR3 loop spans 15 amino acids. The CDR3 reads CASSPGTVNTGELFF. CDR3 DNA: TGCGCCAGCAGCCCGGGGACAGTGAACACCGGGGAGCTGTTTTTT.

V is TRBV27 and J is TRBJ2-7, with TRBD1 identical over 7 bases. CDR1 and CDR2 from the germline V gene are MNHEY and SMNVEV (reference sequence). Germline trimming cut 6 bases from V and 2 bases from J; bases unmatched to any gene: 10. The CDR3 loop spans 15 amino acids. The CDR3 is CASSPGQPLPYEQYF. In nucleotides, the CDR3 is TGTGCCAGCAGCCCGGGACAGCCCCTCCCCTACGAGCAGTACTTC.

The chain couples TRBV2 to TRBJ1-5; D remains unclear. Trimming cost V 4 bases and J 3 bases, with 10 bases left between them. Germline V lookup: CDR1 SNHLY, CDR2 FYNNEI. CDR3 length: 14 amino acids. This CDR3 reads CASSGDTPNQPQHF. Written as DNA, the CDR3 is TGTGCCAGCAGTGGAGACACCCCCAATCAGCCCCAGCATTTT.

The chain couples TRBV21-1 to TRBJ1-3. TRBV21-1 is termed a pseudogene. The CDR3 covers 16 residues. The CDR3 nucleotides are TGTGCCAGCAGCCCCTTTGAGCGGGCTTCTGGAAACACCATATATTTT. This sequence encodes CASSPFERASGNTIYF.

V is TRBV19 and J is TRBJ1-2; weak D call: TRBD1 (6 bases). CDR3 length: 14 residues. The germline CDR1 and CDR2 sequences are LNHDA and SQIVND (reference sequence). The germline V and J ends were trimmed by 6 bases and 2 bases, with 13 bases remaining between them. For the CDR3, the DNA is TGTGCCAGTAGGAGACAGGCCCTCAACTATGGCTACACCTTC. Translating gives CASRRQALNYGYTF.

This clone came up a few times. Its ends do not fully match the called genes, so a read error is possible. The gene calls are TRBV5-1 and TRBJ2-4, with D maybe TRBD2 (6 bases). From germline, CDR1 is SGHRS and CDR2 YFSETQ. The CDR3 loop spans 14 amino acids. The CDR3 region has the DNA TGCGCCAGCAGCTTGAAGGAGGGCTTAGGTGTCTACGACTTC. Its translation is CASSLKEGLGVYDF.

The chain is built from TRBV7-2 and TRBJ2-7; possible D gene TRBD2, 7 bases. CDR1 is SGHTA, CDR2 FQGNSA, per germline. This CDR3 has 16 amino acids. V was pared by 5 bases and J by 0 bases, with 17 bases between. CDR3 in DNA: TGTGCCAGCAGCCCTCAGGGGCGGGGGAGCTCCTACGAGCAGTACTTC. Amino acids: CASSPQGRGSSYEQYF.

The chain employs TRBV19 and TRBJ2-3, with 8 nucleotides matching TRBD2. The germline V gene has CDR1 LNHDA and CDR2 SQIVND (reference sequence). Trimming removed 3 bases from V and 8 bases from J; junction bases left unmatched: 10. The CDR3 is made up of 15 amino acids. The CDR3 DNA is TGTGCCAGTAGTATTTACGGCGGGGGGTCGGGTACGCAGTATTTT. It is translated as CASSIYGGGSGTQYF.

This clone was seen only once. The chain has TRBV5-1 and TRBJ2-4; D is perhaps TRBD2 (6 bases). Trimming left V 0 bases short and J 5 bases short, with 9 bases between. CDR1 and CDR2 from the germline V gene are SGHRS and YFSETQ. The CDR3 is 14 residues long. The chain's CDR3 is CASSLEGGENIQYF. Written as DNA, the CDR3 is TGCGCCAGCAGCTTGGAAGGCGGGGAAAACATTCAGTACTTC.

The chain is built from TRBV11-2 and TRBJ2-5; TRBD2 matches at 11 bases. Germline CDR1 is SGHAT and CDR2 is FQNNGV. V lost 1 base and J lost 2; bases outside the gene matches: 3. The CDR3 is 16 amino acids. The CDR3 protein is CASSLALAGGQETQYF. CDR3 coding DNA: TGTGCCAGCAGCTTAGCGCTAGCGGGGGGACAAGAGACCCAGTACTTC.

The chain carries TRBV13 and TRBJ1-2; TRBD1 matches at 7 bases. Germline assignment: CDR1 PRHDT and CDR2 FYEKMQ (reference sequence). This CDR3 has 12 residues. V lost 5 bases, J lost 11 bases, and 8 bases stayed unmatched. CDR3 DNA: TGTGCCAGCAGCCTTACCGGGACAGTTTACACCTTC. Protein product: CASSLTGTVYTF.

This chain links TRBV28 with TRBJ1-2; D possibly corresponds to TRBD1 (5 bases). Trimming removed 8 bases from V and 2 bases from J, with 9 bases in between. The CDR3 has 12 residues. The germline V gene has CDR1 MDHEN and CDR2 SYDVKM. In DNA, the CDR3 is TGTGCCAGCGGGCGGACAAACTATGGCTACACCTTC. Translated, it gives CASGRTNYGYTF.

This chain connects TRBV9 to TRBJ2-5, with TRBD2 matching 9 bases. Germline V gene sequence: CDR1 SGDLS, CDR2 YYNGEE. This CDR3 is built from 18 residues. V shed 0 bases, J shed 1 base, and the junction held 10 bases outside the gene matches. Here the CDR3 reads CASSVGTSAGTGQETQYF. The CDR3 region has the DNA TGTGCCAGCAGCGTAGGGACTAGCGCAGGAACGGGCCAAGAGACCCAGTACTTC.

The chain uses TRBV5-6 and TRBJ1-1; 9 bases agree with TRBD1. Germline V gives CDR1 SGHDT, CDR2 YYEEEE. This CDR3 has 17 amino acids. The V gene end was trimmed by 6 bases and the J gene end by 1 base; junction bases not matched to a gene: 13. CDR3 amino acids: CASTVGTGLVRNTEAFF. The CDR3 nucleotides are TGTGCCAGCACCGTCGGGACAGGGCTGGTAAGGAACACTGAAGCTTTCTTT.

The chain has TRBV18 and TRBJ1-5, with D possibly being TRBD1 (6 bases). The germline CDR1 and CDR2 sequences are KGHSH and LQKENI. The CDR3 is made up of 15 amino acids. The V end was cut by 6 bases, the J end by 4 bases, with 16 bases between. The CDR3 region is CASSPLGGRNQPQHF. In nucleotides, the CDR3 is TGTGCCAGCTCTCCTCTCGGGGGGCGGAATCAGCCCCAGCATTTT.

This clone has more than one count but fewer than ten. The chain joins TRBV7-8 to TRBJ1-1; 10 nucleotides line up with TRBD1. Per germline, CDR1 SGHVS and CDR2 FQNEAQ. The ends lost 5 bases at V and 3 bases at J; junction bases unmatched: 6. The CDR3 covers 15 residues. The CDR3 spells CASSPRTGGYTEAFF. In nucleotides, the CDR3 is TGTGCCAGCAGCCCCCGGACAGGGGGATACACTGAAGCTTTCTTT.

The V and J genes are TRBV11-3 and TRBJ2-2; D gene unclear. CDR1 is SGHNT and CDR2 is YENEEA in the germline V gene. V was cut by 2 bases and J by 5 bases, with 6 bases left in between. The CDR3 length is 13 residues. As DNA, the CDR3 is TGTGCCAGCAGCTTACTTTCTACCGGGGAGCTGTTTTTT. Protein: CASSLLSTGELFF.

Comments on this clone: This specimen includes other DNA sequences encoding the same CDR3. The chain joins TRBV5-1 to TRBJ2-3; a possible D gene is TRBD2 (5 bases). Germline assignment: CDR1 SGHRS and CDR2 YFSETQ. The CDR3 has 12 amino acids. Deletions cut 2 bases from V and 6 bases from J, with 7 bases between. The CDR3 spells CASSLAVDTQYF. Here the CDR3 DNA reads TGCGCCAGCAGCTTAGCGGTGGATACGCAGTATTTT.

The chain couples TRBV7-9 to TRBJ2-5; possible D gene TRBD1, 7 bases. This CDR3 is built from 18 residues. The germline CDR1 and CDR2 sequences are SEHNR and FQNEAQ (reference sequence). The ends were cut back, 5 bases at V and 1 base at J, with 23 bases in the middle. The CDR3: CASSPIGGGGATQETQYF. As DNA, the CDR3 is TGTGCCAGCAGCCCAATAGGGGGCGGCGGGGCCACCCAAGAGACCCAGTACTTC.

This clone was counted a single time. Other DNA sequences in this specimen translate into the identical CDR3. The chain uses TRBV9 and TRBJ1-5; D gene unclear. CDR1 and CDR2 (germline): SGDLS, YYNGEE. The V and J ends lost 0 bases and 0 bases respectively, with 7 bases between them. This CDR3 region has 15 residues. DNA of the CDR3: TGTGCCAGCAGCGTAGGGCTCTCTAGCAATCAGCCCCAGCATTTT. This codes for CASSVGLSSNQPQHF.